Listed below are T cell receptor beta chains from one sample, sequenced in a study of cytomegalovirus exposure and HLA in healthy donors. Sequencing used immunoSEQ multiplex PCR; TCRdb keeps in-frame clones, though not all of them. The repertoire has 150,000 to 200,000 clones, roughly 81% of them found once; the top ten carry 4.9%. The sequencing sample was made of PBMCs. Every receptor here comes from a woman aged 18-29 years in good health and CMV-seropositive. Each CDR3 is given with its conserved first and last residue. D genes are given only for firm matches. Some rows mark clone size as missing; the rest say once, few, many or name a class of expanded clone.

d_gene	len	v_gene	j_gene	abundance	CDR3nt	CDR3aa
NA	14	TRBV11-2	TRBJ2-2	NA	TGTGCCAGCAGCTGGAGGGATAGTAACGGGGAGCTGTTTTTT	CASSWRDSNGELFF
TRBD2	16	TRBV7-8	TRBJ2-3	NA	TGTGCCAGCAGCTTAGCACTAGCGGAGCGCACAGATACGCAGTATTTT	CASSLALAERTDTQYF
NA	13	TRBV7-2	TRBJ1-1	NA	TGTGCCAGCAGCGAAGAGGGTTACACTGAAGCTTTCTTT	CASSEEGYTEAFF
TRBD1	15	TRBV2	TRBJ2-7	NA	TGTGCCAGCAGTGAATCCCCGGGACAGGGCTACGAGCAGTACTTC	CASSESPGQGYEQYF
NA	20	TRBV7-8	TRBJ2-7	NA	TGTGCCAGCAGTCGAAACAACGCCAGGGGATGGGGTTTGGTGTGGTACGAGCAGTACTTC	CASSRNNARGWGLVWYEQYF
NA	12	TRBV28	TRBJ1-1	NA	TGTGCCAGCAGCCCACTGGACACTGAAGCTTTCTTT	CASSPLDTEAFF
NA	14	TRBV18	TRBJ1-4	NA	TGTGCCAGCTCTCGTCGGGAGTCTAATGAAAAACTGTTTTTT	CASSRRESNEKLFF
TRBD2	14	TRBV7-2	TRBJ2-5	NA	TGTGCCAGCAGCGACCCGGGAGGTCAAGAGACCCAGTACTTC	CASSDPGGQETQYF
NA	14	TRBV28	TRBJ2-5	NA	TGTGCCAGCAGTTTATCTACAGTCCAAGAGACCCAGTACTTC	CASSLSTVQETQYF
TRBD1	17	TRBV6-1	TRBJ1-6	NA	TGTGCCAGCAGTGAAGTGCCCGGGACAGGGTCAGATTCACCCCTCCACTTT	CASSEVPGTGSDSPLHF
NA	15	TRBV6-5	TRBJ2-5	NA	TGTGCCAGCAGTTACTCCTCAGGCTATCAAGAGACCCAGTACTTC	CASSYSSGYQETQYF
NA	15	TRBV6-1	TRBJ1-6	NA	TGTGCCAGCCATTCGCCAGGGGTCGTAGTTTCACCCCTCCACTTT	CASHSPGVVVSPLHF
TRBD1	15	TRBV30	TRBJ2-1	NA	TGTGCCTGGAGTCAAGAGGACAGGGGCGAGAATGAGCAGTTCTTC	CAWSQEDRGENEQFF
NA	14	TRBV5-8	TRBJ1-2	NA	TGTGCCAGCAGCTTGGCTCGCGGGGGTGATGGCTACACCTTC	CASSLARGGDGYTF
TRBD2	16	TRBV6-1	TRBJ2-3	NA	TGTGCCAGCAGTGAAAGGGCGGGGGGGACTACAGATACGCAGTATTTT	CASSERAGGTTDTQYF
NA	12	TRBV11-1	TRBJ2-3	NA	TGTGCCAGCAGCTTAGGAGAAGATACGCAGTATTTT	CASSLGEDTQYF
NA	17	TRBV4-1	TRBJ1-5	few	TGCGCCAGCAGCCAAGTCCAGGACGGCGGGTTAAATCAGCCCCAGCATTTT	CASSQVQDGGLNQPQHF
NA	11	TRBV7-2	TRBJ2-4	once	TGTGCCAGCAGCTTAGACGGCATTCAGTACTTC	CASSLDGIQYF
NA	13	TRBV5-1	TRBJ2-7	NA	TGCGCCAGCAGTTTTGACCAGGGGGGTATGTGGTACTTC	CASSFDQGGMWYF
NA	11	TRBV30	TRBJ1-2	once	TGTGCCGGCCACCCAGGGAATGGCTACACCTTC	CAGHPGNGYTF
TRBD1	14	TRBV5-6	TRBJ2-7	NA	TGTGCCAGCAGGGGTGCAGGACAGGGCCACGAGCAGTACTTC	CASRGAGQGHEQYF
NA	13	TRBV10-3	TRBJ1-2	NA	TGTGCCATCAGTGAGTCACAGGGTGATGGCTACACCTTC	CAISESQGDGYTF
TRBD2	17	TRBV27	TRBJ2-3	once	TGTGCCAGCAGTTTATTAATGGTGGCGGGGGGCACAGATACGCAGTATTTT	CASSLLMVAGGTDTQYF
NA	15	TRBV7-9	TRBJ1-4	NA	TGTGCCAGCACCTCCCCGGGACAAAATAATGAAAAACTGTTTTTT	CASTSPGQNNEKLFF
TRBD2	15	TRBV5-6	TRBJ2-1	once	TGTGCCAGCAGCCATAGCGGGGGCTTGCACAATGAGCAGTTCTTC	CASSHSGGLHNEQFF
TRBD1	15	TRBV28	TRBJ1-2	NA	TGTGCCAGCAGTACGCGAGGACAGGGTAACTATGGCTACACCTTC	CASSTRGQGNYGYTF
NA	17	TRBV5-5	TRBJ1-1	NA	TGTGCCAGCAGCCCCCTCGAAGGGGGTAAACAGGACACTGAAGCTTTCTTT	CASSPLEGGKQDTEAFF
NA	13	TRBV7-8	TRBJ2-2	NA	TGTGCCAGCAGCTTGAGGAGCTTCGGGGAGCTGTTTTTT	CASSLRSFGELFF
NA	15	TRBV6-6	TRBJ2-7	NA	TGTGCCAGCAGTTACCTAGCCAGCCCCTCCTACGAGCAGTACTTC	CASSYLASPSYEQYF
NA	16	TRBV28	TRBJ1-1	NA	TGTGCCAGCACCACTGGAGGGAAAGTCATAAAGACTGAAGCTTTCTTT	CASTTGGKVIKTEAFF
TRBD2	15	TRBV6-6	TRBJ2-7	NA	TGTGCCAGCAGTTACTCTGTAGCGGGGGGTTACGAGCAGTACTTC	CASSYSVAGGYEQYF
NA	14	TRBV7-7	TRBJ2-3	NA	TGTGCTAGCAGCCGAAATTCAGGTCCCGATACGCAGTATTTT	CASSRNSGPDTQYF
NA	15	TRBV21-1	TRBJ2-2	NA	TGTGCCAGCCAAAACGAGCGGGGGAACACCGGGGAGCTGTTTTTT	CASQNERGNTGELFF
TRBD1	15	TRBV18	TRBJ2-5	NA	TGTGCCAGCTCACCGGGACAGGGGTATGGAGAGACCCAGTACTTC	CASSPGQGYGETQYF
NA	12	TRBV6-1	TRBJ1-2	NA	TGTGCCAGCAGTTGGGGGCCCTATGGCTACACCTTC	CASSWGPYGYTF
NA	14	TRBV5-4	TRBJ2-7	few	TGTGCCAGCAGTCAGGGAATTGATGGGTACGAGCAGTACTTC	CASSQGIDGYEQYF
NA	20	TRBV4-1	TRBJ1-2	NA	TGCGCCAGCAGCCAAGGTCCCCAAACGAGGTGGGGGGGAAGAGGAGATGGCTACACCTTC	CASSQGPQTRWGGRGDGYTF
TRBD2	14	TRBV27	TRBJ2-1	NA	TGTGCCAGCACGACTAGCGGACCCTACAATGAGCAGTTCTTC	CASTTSGPYNEQFF
TRBD1	12	TRBV7-9	TRBJ2-5	NA	TGTGCCAGCGAGTACAGGGGAAAGACCCAGTACTTC	CASEYRGKTQYF
TRBD2	15	TRBV14	TRBJ2-4	NA	TGTGCCAGCAGCCAAGGGGACTACATTCCGAACATTCAGTACTTC	CASSQGDYIPNIQYF
NA	16	TRBV15	TRBJ2-7	NA	TGTGCCACCAGCAGAGATGGTTCAGGGGCCTCCTACGAGCAGTACTTC	CATSRDGSGASYEQYF
TRBD1	14	TRBV7-8	TRBJ2-1	NA	TGTGCCAGCAGCTTAGCGACAGGGCAAAATGAGCAGTTCTTC	CASSLATGQNEQFF
NA	13	TRBV2	TRBJ2-2	NA	TGTGCCAGCAGGCGTCTAGCGAACGGGGAGCTGTTTTTT	CASRRLANGELFF
NA	15	TRBV2	TRBJ1-1	NA	TGTGCCAGCACCCCTTTACAGGGTAAGGACACTGAAGCTTTCTTT	CASTPLQGKDTEAFF
TRBD1	15	TRBV6-1	TRBJ2-7	NA	TGTGCCAGCAGTGAACTTTTAGGACAGGGGAGCGAGCAGTACTTC	CASSELLGQGSEQYF
NA	15	TRBV5-4	TRBJ1-2	NA	TGTGCCAGCCTTGCAAACCCGTACACTAACTATGGCTACACCTTC	CASLANPYTNYGYTF
NA	14	TRBV5-6	TRBJ2-7	NA	TGTGCCAGCAGCTTGTACCGGGGGGCGGTCGAGCAGTACTTC	CASSLYRGAVEQYF
TRBD1	14	TRBV5-6	TRBJ1-6	once	TGTGCCAGCAGCGGGACAGTGCGGAATTCACCCCTCCACTTT	CASSGTVRNSPLHF
NA	13	TRBV6-5	TRBJ2-7	NA	TGTGCCAGCAGTCACAACAGGGTGAGCGAGCAGTACTTC	CASSHNRVSEQYF
NA	14	TRBV6-5	TRBJ1-6	few	TGTGCCAGCAGTTCGGCGGGGTACAATTCACCCCTCCACTTT	CASSSAGYNSPLHF
NA	17	TRBV4-2	TRBJ2-3	NA	TGTGCCAGCAGCCAAGATCGTGGCAGCGGAGCTGGAGATACGCAGTATTTT	CASSQDRGSGAGDTQYF
NA	12	TRBV27	TRBJ2-5	NA	TGTGCCAGCAGGGCGGGACAAGAGACCCAGTACTTC	CASRAGQETQYF
NA	17	TRBV7-9	TRBJ1-1	NA	TGTGCCAGCAGCTTAGTATCCGGCGGGGGCGGGAACACTGAAGCTTTCTTT	CASSLVSGGGGNTEAFF